The 5 T cell receptor beta chains below come from one sample, sequenced in a study of CD8 T cells in ankylosing spondylitis. Study-wide findings and caveats: A TCR beta motif of eight highly homologous variants appeared characteristic of ankylosing spondylitis blood.

One entry per CDR3 protein results from TCRdb running MiXCR on the 5' RACE reads. The repertoire holds 350,000 to 550,000 distinct CDR3 sequences, with roughly 25% as singletons. Their recognized antigens are unknown. The material sequenced was blood, either unsorted or a sorted T cell fraction (not recorded which). These receptors came from a male donor with ankylosing spondylitis.

V gene TRBV20-1 combines with J gene TRBJ2-7, with 9 positions matching TRBD2. This CDR3 has 13 residues. CDR1 and CDR2 from the germline V gene are DFQATT and SNEGSKA (reference sequence). With 3 bases clipped from V and 2 bases from J, the junction kept 2 bases outside the gene matches. DNA of the CDR3: TGCAGTGCTAGGACTAGCGGCGCCTACGAGCAGTACGTC. This translates into CSARTSGAYEQYV.

This clonotype was detected only once. This sequence joins TRBV4-1 and TRBJ2-1, with 9 bases identical to TRBD2. Germline V gene lookup returns CDR1 MGHRA and CDR2 YSYEKL. The CDR3 length is 15 residues. After removal of 5 bases from V and 9 bases from J, the junction contained 11 bases not matched to a gene. The CDR3, as DNA: TGCGCCAGCAGCAATCAACTAGCGGGCTTACGTGAGCAGTTCTTC. It is translated as CASSNQLAGLREQFF.

This chain connects TRBV27 to TRBJ1-5; D gene unclear. The CDR3 consists of 13 residues. Per the germline V gene, CDR1 is MNHEY and CDR2 is SMNVEV (reference sequence). The V gene lost 4 bases and the J gene lost 4 bases, with 8 bases spanning the gap. CDR3 DNA sequence: TGTGCCAGCAGTTACGATTGGAATCAGCCCCAGCATTTT. Its protein product is CASSYDWNQPQHF.

This clonotype was seen only once. J is TRBJ2-7 and V is TRBV7-2; tentative D call: TRBD2 (5 bases). CDR1 is SGHTA, CDR2 FQGNSA, per germline. The CDR3 is 14 residues long. Between the trimmed V and J ends, which lost 5 bases and 4 bases, there was a span of 15 bases. The CDR3 bases are TGTGCCAGCAGCCCGAGTCGGTCGGGGTACGAGCAGTACGTC. It is translated as CASSPSRSGYEQYV.

The rearrangement joins TRBV20-1 to TRBJ2-6; weak D call: TRBD1 (7 bases). Germline V gene data show CDR1 as DFQATT and CDR2 as SNEGSKA (reference sequence). The CDR3 loop spans 17 amino acids. V gave up 3 bases and J gave up 1 base, with 16 bases separating them. The CDR3 sequence is CSASRLAGGSGANVLTF. As DNA, the CDR3 is TGCAGTGCTAGTCGTTTGGCAGGGGGGTCTGGGGCCAACGTCCTGACTTTC.